These T cell receptor beta chains were read from a single sample in a study of shared clonotypes between healthy human individuals. Clones were read by immunoSEQ multiplex PCR, and TCRdb kept only the in-frame ones, dropping some. Of a few million clones listed, 80% to 95% are singletons. The sequenced material came from naive CD8+ T cells from PBMCs. These receptors came from a man younger than 35 in good health. Some clones in this sample may be carry-over from other donors' samples. Both conserved end residues are part of each CDR3. D genes are given only for firm matches. Size tells how often a clone was seen (once, few, many) or the class of an expanded clone, and some rows leave it out.

J: TRBJ1-1
size: NA
D: TRBD1
V: TRBV5-1
DNA: TGCGCCAGCAGCTTGCGACAGGGGGTGGGCACTGAAGCTTTCTTT
CDR3: CASSLRQGVGTEAFF

J: TRBJ2-4
size: NA
D: NA
V: TRBV20-1
DNA: TGCAGTGCTAGAGTCGCGGGGGCTTGGTACTTC
CDR3: CSARVAGAWYF

J: TRBJ2-7
size: NA
D: NA
V: TRBV30
DNA: TGTGCCTGGAGTAAGGGCTACGAGCAGTACTTC
CDR3: CAWSKGYEQYF

J: TRBJ2-2
size: NA
D: TRBD2
V: TRBV18
DNA: TGTGCCAGCTCACCAATTAGCGGGAGGACCACCTACACCGGGGAGCTGTTTTTT
CDR3: CASSPISGRTTYTGELFF

J: TRBJ2-7
size: NA
D: NA
V: TRBV29-1
DNA: TGCAGCGCCAGGGTCGCCTACGAGCAGTACTTC
CDR3: CSARVAYEQYF

J: TRBJ2-2
size: NA
D: NA
V: TRBV29-1
DNA: TGCAGCGTTTTGCCCTCTGGGGGGATCGCGAACACCGGGGAGCTGTTTTTT
CDR3: CSVLPSGGIANTGELFF

J: TRBJ2-7
size: NA
D: TRBD1
V: TRBV7-9
DNA: TGTGCCAGCAGCTCGGGACAGGGTGGCTCCTACGAGCAGTACTTC
CDR3: CASSSGQGGSYEQYF

J: TRBJ2-1
size: NA
D: NA
V: TRBV10-2
DNA: TGCGCCAGCAGTGAGTTATCCATCTCCTACAATGAGCAGTTCTTC
CDR3: CASSELSISYNEQFF

J: TRBJ1-1
size: NA
D: NA
V: TRBV28
DNA: TGTGCCAGCAGTTTAATGCTTGGGGACGAAAGGCCGGGGAACGCTGAAGCTTTCTTT
CDR3: CASSLMLGDERPGNAEAFF

J: TRBJ2-1
size: NA
D: TRBD2
V: TRBV5-3
DNA: TGTGCCAGAAGTTCCGGGGGACTAGGTTGGGCTGAGCAGTTCTTC
CDR3: CARSSGGLGWAEQFF

J: TRBJ1-2
size: NA
D: TRBD1
V: TRBV5-6
DNA: TGTGCCAGCAGCTTGTTGGACAGGGAATATGGCTACACCTTC
CDR3: CASSLLDREYGYTF

J: TRBJ1-4
size: NA
D: NA
V: TRBV28
DNA: TGTGCCAGCAGTTTTGGAGGAGGCGAAAAACTGTTTTTT
CDR3: CASSFGGGEKLFF

J: TRBJ2-1
size: once
D: TRBD2
V: TRBV4-1
DNA: TGCGCCAGCAGCTGGGGAGGGGTCTACAATGAGCAGTTCTTC
CDR3: CASSWGGVYNEQFF

J: TRBJ2-7
size: NA
D: TRBD2
V: TRBV15
DNA: TGTGCCACCAGCGGCGGGACTAGCGGTTCCTACGAGCAGTACTTC
CDR3: CATSGGTSGSYEQYF

J: TRBJ2-7
size: NA
D: TRBD2
V: TRBV6-1
DNA: TGTGCCAGCAGTCAAGACGGGACTAGCGGGAGTGGCGAGCAGTACTTC
CDR3: CASSQDGTSGSGEQYF

J: TRBJ1-2
size: NA
D: NA
V: TRBV9
DNA: TGTGCCAGCAGTCCAAATGGCGCGTTAGTCGATGGCTACACCTTC
CDR3: CASSPNGALVDGYTF

J: TRBJ2-3
size: NA
D: TRBD2
V: TRBV5-1
DNA: TGCGCCAGCAGCCCGGGACTAGCGGGAGCCAAAGATACGCAGTATTTT
CDR3: CASSPGLAGAKDTQYF

J: TRBJ1-1
size: NA
D: NA
V: TRBV19
DNA: TGTGCCAGTAGAGAGGAGGGACGGGGGAACACTGAAGCTTTCTTT
CDR3: CASREEGRGNTEAFF

J: TRBJ1-5
size: NA
D: NA
V: TRBV6-1
DNA: TGTGCCAGCTCCAAGCCGGCTTACAATCAGCCCCAGCATTTT
CDR3: CASSKPAYNQPQHF

J: TRBJ2-5
size: NA
D: NA
V: TRBV20-1
DNA: TGCAGTGCTAGAGAACAGGGGACCCAGTACTTC
CDR3: CSAREQGTQYF